The entry below gives a single T cell receptor beta chain sequence along with its context. Antigen unknown. MiXCR, run by TCRdb on the 5' RACE reads, gives a single entry per CDR3 protein. The sample includes a few hundred thousand distinct CDR3 sequences, around 24% of them seen just once. Germline CDR1 reads WNHNN; CDR2 reads SYGVQD (reference sequence). V was trimmed by 3 bases and J by 3 bases, leaving 15 bases between them. This CDR3 comprises 15 residues. Healthy Caucasian donors formed the entire cohort. The data were taken from a study of identical twins. Notes on the study in general: Models came in too low on out-of-frame TCR alpha sharing in monozygotic twins. Reduced insertions were recorded for abundant cord blood beta clonotypes, with no such pattern in memory repertoires.

This sample also belongs to another study, concerning T cells expressing NK-cell markers.

The rearrangement uses TRBV10-1 and TRBJ2-7, with D unclear. The sample taken for sequencing was CD4+ T cells sorted from blood. The sequence was obtained from a woman aged 18-29 years in good health. DNA for the CDR3: TGCGCCAGCAGTGAAGGGTCCGCGAGATTCTACGAGCAGTACTTC. It specifies CASSEGSARFYEQYF.